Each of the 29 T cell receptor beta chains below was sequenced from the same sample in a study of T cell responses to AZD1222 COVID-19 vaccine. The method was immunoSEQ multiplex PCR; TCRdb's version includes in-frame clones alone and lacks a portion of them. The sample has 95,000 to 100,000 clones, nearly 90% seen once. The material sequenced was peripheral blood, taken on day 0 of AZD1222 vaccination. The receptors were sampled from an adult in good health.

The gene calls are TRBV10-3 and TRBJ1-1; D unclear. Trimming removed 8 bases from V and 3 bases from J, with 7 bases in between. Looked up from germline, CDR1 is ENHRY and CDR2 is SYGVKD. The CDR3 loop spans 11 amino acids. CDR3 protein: CAILRDTEAFF. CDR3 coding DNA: TGTGCCATCTTGAGGGACACTGAAGCTTTCTTT.

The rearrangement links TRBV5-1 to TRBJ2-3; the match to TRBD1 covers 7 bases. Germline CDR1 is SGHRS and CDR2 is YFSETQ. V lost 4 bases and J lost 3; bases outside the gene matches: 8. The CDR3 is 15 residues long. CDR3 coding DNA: TGCGCCAGCAGCACCGGGACAGAGGGAACAGATACGCAGTATTTT. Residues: CASSTGTEGTDTQYF.

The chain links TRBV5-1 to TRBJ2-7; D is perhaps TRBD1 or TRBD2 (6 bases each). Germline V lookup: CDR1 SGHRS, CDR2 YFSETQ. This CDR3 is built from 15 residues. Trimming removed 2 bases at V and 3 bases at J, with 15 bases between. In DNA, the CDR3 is TGCGCCAGCAGCTTCTCTTCGGGGGCGTTCTACGAGCAGTACTTC. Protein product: CASSFSSGAFYEQYF.

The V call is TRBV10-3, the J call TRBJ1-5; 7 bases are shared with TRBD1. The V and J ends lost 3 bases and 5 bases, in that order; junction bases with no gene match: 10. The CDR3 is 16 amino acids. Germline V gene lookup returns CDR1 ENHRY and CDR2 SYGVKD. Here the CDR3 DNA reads TGTGCCATCAGTGATGGAGGCGCAGGGGGGGATCAGCCCCAGCATTTT. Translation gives CAISDGGAGGDQPQHF.

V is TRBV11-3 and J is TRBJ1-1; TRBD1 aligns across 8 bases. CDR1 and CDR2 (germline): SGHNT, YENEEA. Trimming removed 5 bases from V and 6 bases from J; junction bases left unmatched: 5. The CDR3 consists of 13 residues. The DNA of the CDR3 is TGTGCCAGCAGCCCTCAGACAGGGGCTGAAGCTTTCTTT. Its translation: CASSPQTGAEAFF.

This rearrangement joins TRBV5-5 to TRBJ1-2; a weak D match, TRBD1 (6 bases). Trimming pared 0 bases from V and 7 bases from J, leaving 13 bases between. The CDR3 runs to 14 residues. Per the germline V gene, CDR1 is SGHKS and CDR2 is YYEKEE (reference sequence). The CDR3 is CASSLEAQGLGYTF. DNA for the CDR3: TGTGCCAGCAGCTTGGAGGCCCAGGGGCTTGGCTACACCTTC.

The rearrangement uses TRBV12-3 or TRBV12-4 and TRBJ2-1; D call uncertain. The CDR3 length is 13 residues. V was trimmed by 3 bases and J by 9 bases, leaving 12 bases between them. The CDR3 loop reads CASSLNVGFEQFF. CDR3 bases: TGTGCCAGCAGTTTGAATGTTGGGTTTGAGCAGTTCTTC.

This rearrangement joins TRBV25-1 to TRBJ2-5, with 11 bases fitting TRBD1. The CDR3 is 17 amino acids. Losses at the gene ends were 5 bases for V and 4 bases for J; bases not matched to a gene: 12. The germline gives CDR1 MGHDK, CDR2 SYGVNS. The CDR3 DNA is TGTGCCAGCAGTCCCACCCCCGGGACAGGGGGGCCAGAGACCCAGTACTTC. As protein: CASSPTPGTGGPETQYF.

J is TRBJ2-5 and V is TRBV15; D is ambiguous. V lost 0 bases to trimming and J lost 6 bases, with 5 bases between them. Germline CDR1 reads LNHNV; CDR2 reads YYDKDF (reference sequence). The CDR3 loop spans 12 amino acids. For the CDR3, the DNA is TGTGCCACCAGCAGAGATCTCAAGACCCAGTACTTC. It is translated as CATSRDLKTQYF.

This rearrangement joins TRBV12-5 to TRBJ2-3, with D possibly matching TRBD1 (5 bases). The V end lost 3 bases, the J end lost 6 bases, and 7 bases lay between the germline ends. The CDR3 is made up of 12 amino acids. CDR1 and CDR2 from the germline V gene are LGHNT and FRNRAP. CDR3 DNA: TGTGCTAGTGGTTTTAACAGGGATACGCAGTATTTT. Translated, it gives CASGFNRDTQYF.

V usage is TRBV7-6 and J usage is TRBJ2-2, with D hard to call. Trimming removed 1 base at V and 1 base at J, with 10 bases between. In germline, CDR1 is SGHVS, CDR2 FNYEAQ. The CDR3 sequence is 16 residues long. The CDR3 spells CASSLVVVGNTGELFF. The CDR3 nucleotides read TGTGCCAGCAGCTTAGTTGTAGTAGGGAACACCGGGGAGCTGTTTTTT.

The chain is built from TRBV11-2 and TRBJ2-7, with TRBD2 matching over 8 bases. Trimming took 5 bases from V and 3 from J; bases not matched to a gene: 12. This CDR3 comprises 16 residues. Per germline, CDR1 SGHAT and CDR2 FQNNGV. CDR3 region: CASSPPGRVGLYEQYF. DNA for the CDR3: TGTGCCAGCAGCCCTCCCGGGAGGGTTGGACTCTACGAGCAGTACTTC.

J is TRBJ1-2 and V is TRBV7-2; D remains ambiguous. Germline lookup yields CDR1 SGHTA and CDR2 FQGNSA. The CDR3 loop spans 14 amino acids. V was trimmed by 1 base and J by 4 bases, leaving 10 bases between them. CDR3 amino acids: CASSLDGPAYGYTF. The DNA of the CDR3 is TGTGCCAGCAGCTTAGATGGGCCGGCCTATGGCTACACCTTC.

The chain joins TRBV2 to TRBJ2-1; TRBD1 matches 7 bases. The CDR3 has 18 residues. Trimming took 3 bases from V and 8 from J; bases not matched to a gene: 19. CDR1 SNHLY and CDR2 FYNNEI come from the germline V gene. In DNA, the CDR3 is TGTGCCAGCAGTGATTCATTTTGGACAGGTAGTGTTCTCGATGAGCAGTTCTTC. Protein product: CASSDSFWTGSVLDEQFF.

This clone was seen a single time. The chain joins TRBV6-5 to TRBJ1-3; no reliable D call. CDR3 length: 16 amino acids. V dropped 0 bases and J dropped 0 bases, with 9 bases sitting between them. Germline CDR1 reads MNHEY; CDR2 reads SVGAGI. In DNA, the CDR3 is TGTGCCAGCAGTTACTCCCGGGCTTTCTCTGGAAACACCATATATTTT. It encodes CASSYSRAFSGNTIYF.

The CDR3 sequence is CASRGFISGNTIYF. In nucleotides, the CDR3 is TGTGCCAGCAGGGGGTTTATCTCTGGAAACACCATATATTTT. The chain joins TRBV2 to TRBJ1-3, with D hard to call. Germline V gene lookup returns CDR1 SNHLY and CDR2 FYNNEI. This CDR3 is 14 amino acids long. The ends were cut back, 6 bases at V and 0 bases at J, with 9 bases in the middle.

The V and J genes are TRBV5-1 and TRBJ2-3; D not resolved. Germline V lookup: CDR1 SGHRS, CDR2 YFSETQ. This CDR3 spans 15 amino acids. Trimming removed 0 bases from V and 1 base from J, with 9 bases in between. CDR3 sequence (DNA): TGCGCCAGCAGCTTGGAGTCATTGGGCACAGATACGCAGTATTTT. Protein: CASSLESLGTDTQYF.

CDR3 sequence: CASSPGLSTDTQYF. For the CDR3, the DNA is TGTGCCAGCAGTCCCGGGCTAAGCACAGATACGCAGTATTTT. V is TRBV6-5 and J is TRBJ2-3; D not resolved. The germline gives CDR1 MNHEY, CDR2 SVGAGI. The CDR3 consists of 14 residues. The germline V and J ends were trimmed by 5 bases and 0 bases, with 9 bases remaining between them.

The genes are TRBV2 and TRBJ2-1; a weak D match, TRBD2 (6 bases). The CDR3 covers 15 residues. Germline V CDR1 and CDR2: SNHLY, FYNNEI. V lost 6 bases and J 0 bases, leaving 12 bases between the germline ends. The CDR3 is CASRIGGTSYNEQFF. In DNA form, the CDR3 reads TGTGCCAGCAGGATAGGAGGGACCTCCTACAATGAGCAGTTCTTC.

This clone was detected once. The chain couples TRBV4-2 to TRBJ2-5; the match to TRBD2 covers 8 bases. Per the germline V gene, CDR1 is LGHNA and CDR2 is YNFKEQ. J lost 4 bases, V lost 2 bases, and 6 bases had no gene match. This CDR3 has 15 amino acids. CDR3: CASSQNGGGGETQYF. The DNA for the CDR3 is TGTGCCAGCAGCCAAAACGGGGGGGGCGGAGAGACCCAGTACTTC.

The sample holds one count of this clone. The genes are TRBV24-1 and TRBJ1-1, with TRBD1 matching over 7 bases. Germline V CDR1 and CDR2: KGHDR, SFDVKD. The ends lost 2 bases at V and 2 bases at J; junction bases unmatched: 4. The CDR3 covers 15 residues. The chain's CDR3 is CATSDSRTGNTEAFF. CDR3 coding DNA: TGTGCCACCAGTGATTCCCGGACAGGTAACACTGAAGCTTTCTTT.

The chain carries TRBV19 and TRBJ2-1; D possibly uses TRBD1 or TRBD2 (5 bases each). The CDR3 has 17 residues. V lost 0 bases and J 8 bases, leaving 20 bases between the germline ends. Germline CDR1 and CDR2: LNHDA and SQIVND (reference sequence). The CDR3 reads CASSIDLSGPARDEQFF. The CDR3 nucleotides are TGTGCCAGTAGTATAGATCTGTCGGGGCCAGCCAGGGATGAGCAGTTCTTC.

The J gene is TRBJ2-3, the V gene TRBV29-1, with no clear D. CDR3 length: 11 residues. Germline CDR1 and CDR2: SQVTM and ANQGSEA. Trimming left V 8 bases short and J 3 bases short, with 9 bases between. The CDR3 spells CSSELTDTQYF. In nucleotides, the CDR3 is TGCAGCTCGGAGCTTACAGATACGCAGTATTTT.

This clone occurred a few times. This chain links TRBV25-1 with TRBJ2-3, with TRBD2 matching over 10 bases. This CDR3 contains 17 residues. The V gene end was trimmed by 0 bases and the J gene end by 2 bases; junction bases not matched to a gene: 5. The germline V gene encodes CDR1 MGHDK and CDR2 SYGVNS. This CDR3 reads CASSEYRLAGVTDTQYF. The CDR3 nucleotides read TGTGCCAGCAGTGAATATCGCCTAGCGGGGGTCACAGATACGCAGTATTTT.

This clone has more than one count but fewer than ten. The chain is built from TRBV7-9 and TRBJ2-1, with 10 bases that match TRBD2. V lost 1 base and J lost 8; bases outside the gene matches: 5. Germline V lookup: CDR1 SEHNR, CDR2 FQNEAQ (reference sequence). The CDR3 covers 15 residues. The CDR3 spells CASSLVQRGGYEQFF. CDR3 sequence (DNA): TGTGCCAGCAGCTTAGTACAGCGGGGGGGTTATGAGCAGTTCTTC. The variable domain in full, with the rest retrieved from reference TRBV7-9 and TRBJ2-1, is DTGVSQNPRHKITKRGQNVTFRCDPISEHNRLYWYRQTLGQGPEFLTYFQNEAQLEKSRLLSDRFSAERPKGSFSTLEIQRTEQGDSAMYLCASSLVQRGGYEQFFGPGTRLTVL.

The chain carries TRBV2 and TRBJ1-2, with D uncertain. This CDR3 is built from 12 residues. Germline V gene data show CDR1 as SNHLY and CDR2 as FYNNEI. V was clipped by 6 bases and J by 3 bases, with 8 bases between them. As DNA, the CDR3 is TGTGCCAGCAGATCGTCCTACTATGGCTACACCTTC. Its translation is CASRSSYYGYTF.

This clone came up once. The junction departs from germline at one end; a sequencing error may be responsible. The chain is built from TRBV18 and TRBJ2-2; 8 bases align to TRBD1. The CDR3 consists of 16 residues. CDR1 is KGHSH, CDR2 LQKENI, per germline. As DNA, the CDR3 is TGTGCCAGCTCGCCACAACTACAGGGGGGACACGGGGAGCTGTTTTTT. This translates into CASSPQLQGGHGELFF.

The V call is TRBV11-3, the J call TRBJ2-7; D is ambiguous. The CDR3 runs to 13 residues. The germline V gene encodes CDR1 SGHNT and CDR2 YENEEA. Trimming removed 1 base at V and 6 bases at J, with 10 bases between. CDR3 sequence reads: CASSLAPNTEQYF. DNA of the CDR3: TGTGCCAGCAGCTTAGCCCCCAATACCGAGCAGTACTTC.

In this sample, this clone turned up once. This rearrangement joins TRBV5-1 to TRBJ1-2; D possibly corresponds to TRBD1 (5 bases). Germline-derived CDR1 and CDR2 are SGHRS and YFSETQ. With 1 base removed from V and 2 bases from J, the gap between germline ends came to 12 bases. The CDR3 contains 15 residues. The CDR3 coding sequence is TGCGCCAGCAGCTTGACAGGAAACGAGAACTATGGCTACACCTTC. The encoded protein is CASSLTGNENYGYTF.